Listed below are T cell receptor beta chains from one sample, sequenced in a study of neurological immune-mediated disorders. In TCRdb, the 5' RACE reads were re-called with MiXCR into one record per CDR3 protein. Here the sample spans 55,000 to 65,000 distinct CDR3 sequences, roughly 3.5% being singletons. Source material: PBMCs. Source of these receptors: a woman aged 25-40 years with multiple sclerosis. CDR3s include the opening cysteine and the closing phenylalanine or tryptophan. A D gene is named only where the DNA matches it firmly. Size tells how often a clone was seen (once, few, many) or the class of an expanded clone, and some rows leave it out.

TRBV7-7	TRBJ1-3	.	many	TGTGCCAGCAGCAGTAGCTCTGGAAACACCATATATTTT	CASSSSSGNTIYF
TRBV5-6	TRBJ1-3	.	many	TGTGCCAGCAGCTTGATGGGGATTGGAAACACCATATATTTT	CASSLMGIGNTIYF
TRBV4-1	TRBJ2-4	.	medium-sized	TGCGCCAGCAGCCACCCGGGGGCAGGGGAAGCCAAAAACATTCAGTACTTC	CASSHPGAGEAKNIQYF
TRBV5-1	TRBJ1-2	.	many	TGCGCCAGCAGCTTGTACAGGGTTGATGGCTACACCTTC	CASSLYRVDGYTF
TRBV9	TRBJ1-5	.	many	TGTGCCAGCAGCGTAGGAACAAATAGCAATCAGCCCCAGAATTTT	CASSVGTNSNQPQNF
TRBV3-1	TRBJ1-5	.	many	TGTGCCAGCGGCAAAAAAGGAGGGAGCAATCAGCCCCAGAATTTT	CASGKKGGSNQPQNF
TRBV20-1	TRBJ2-3	TRBD2	many	TGCAGTGCTAGAAAGAGGGTAGCGGGGGGGAGCACAGATACGCAGTATTTT	CSARKRVAGGSTDTQYF
TRBV20-1	TRBJ1-5	.	many	TGCAGTGCTAGCCAGGATAGCAATCAGCCCCAGCATTTT	CSASQDSNQPQHF
TRBV3-1	TRBJ2-2	TRBD1	many	TGTGCCAGCAGCCAAGGGACAGGGAACACCGGGGAGCTGTTTTTT	CASSQGTGNTGELFF
TRBV5-1	TRBJ2-1	.	.	TGCGCCAGCAGCTTGGAGGTTAGCGGCTACAATGAGCAGTTCTTC	CASSLEVSGYNEQFF
TRBV9	TRBJ2-7	.	many	TGTGCCAGCAGCGTAGCTGACATAACCTACGAGCAGTACTTC	CASSVADITYEQYF
TRBV4-1	TRBJ2-3	TRBD2	many	TGCGCCAGCAGCCCCTTGCGGGGGGGGGTCCCCACAGATACGCAGTATTTT	CASSPLRGGVPTDTQYF
TRBV18	TRBJ1-6	.	many	TGTGCCAGCTCAACCCAGGAAAATTCACCCCTCCACTTT	CASSTQENSPLHF
TRBV5-6	TRBJ1-5	.	many	TGTGCCAGCAGTGACGGGCCTTCAAGCAATCAGCCCCAGCATTTT	CASSDGPSSNQPQHF
TRBV5-1	TRBJ1-5	.	many	TGCGCCAGCAGACCAGGACAGACTTATCTAGATCAGCCCCAGCATTTT	CASRPGQTYLDQPQHF
TRBV6-6	TRBJ1-2	.	few	TGTGCCAGCACCTACGAGGGGGTCCAGCCTGGCTACACCTTC	CASTYEGVQPGYTF
TRBV5-1	TRBJ1-1	TRBD1	many	TGCGCCAGCAGCCAGCCAGGGGGGGTTTTGGCTTTCTTT	CASSQPGGVLAFF
TRBV12-3/TRBV12-4	TRBJ1-1	TRBD1	many	TGTGCCAGCAGGAGGACAGGGAACACTGAAGCTTTCTTT	CASRRTGNTEAFF
TRBV12-3/TRBV12-4	TRBJ2-7	TRBD1	many	TGTGCCAGCAGCGGACAGGGCCCCTCACGGCAGTACTTC	CASSGQGPSRQYF
TRBV20-1	TRBJ2-7	.	many	TGCAGCCCTAGGCCGGCAGACGCATACGAGCAGTACTTC	CSPRPADAYEQYF
TRBV18	TRBJ1-5	TRBD1	many	TGTGCCAGCTCACCTGGACAGGGCTATCAGCCCCAGAATTTT	CASSPGQGYQPQNF
TRBV20-1	TRBJ2-7	.	few	TGCAGTGCTAGGAGCATGTCTTACTCCTACGAGCAGTACTTC	CSARSMSYSYEQYF
TRBV20-1	TRBJ2-4	.	many	TGCAGTGCTAGAGATCCAATCGGGTGGACGGAGTACTTC	CSARDPIGWTEYF
TRBV5-1	TRBJ2-7	.	many	TGCGCCAGCAGCTCACAGGGCTACGAGCAGTACTTC	CASSSQGYEQYF
TRBV5-1	TRBJ2-7	TRBD1	many	TGCGCCAGCAGCCCAAGAGGGTCAGGGGGTTCCTACGAGCAGTACTTC	CASSPRGSGGSYEQYF
TRBV27	TRBJ2-5	.	many	TGTGCCAGCAGTTTTGCTCGGGAATGGGCCCAGTACTTC	CASSFAREWAQYF
TRBV5-1	TRBJ1-1	TRBD1	many	TGCGCCAGCACCCCCGGGGACAGATTGAACACTGAAGCTTTCTTT	CASTPGDRLNTEAFF
TRBV5-1	TRBJ2-7	.	many	TGCGCCAGCAGCTGGCCCCCGGGCGAGCAGTACTTC	CASSWPPGEQYF
TRBV7-2	TRBJ1-5	.	many	TGTGCCAGCAGCTTAGAAAGGGTTCAGCCCCAGCATTTT	CASSLERVQPQHF
TRBV5-1	TRBJ2-7	TRBD2	many	TGCGCCAGCAGCTTGGCGGGACTAGCGGGAGACGAGCAGTACTTC	CASSLAGLAGDEQYF
TRBV19	TRBJ1-1	.	.	TGTGCCAGTAGTATCCGGGGCCTGGCTTTCTTT	CASSIRGLAFF
TRBV18	TRBJ2-7	.	few	TGTGCCAGCTCACCACCTTCTGGTTACGAGCAGTACTTC	CASSPPSGYEQYF
TRBV4-2	TRBJ1-3	.	many	TGTGCCAGCAGCCAAGATTGGGGGGCTGGAAACACCATATATTTT	CASSQDWGAGNTIYF
TRBV25-1	TRBJ2-3	TRBD2	many	TGTGCCAGCAGTGATGATAGCGGGAGGGCCATTGATACGCAGTATTTT	CASSDDSGRAIDTQYF
TRBV7-9	TRBJ1-6	TRBD1	many	TGTGCCACACCCAGGGGGTCGGGGGATTCACCCCTCCACTTT	CATPRGSGDSPLHF
TRBV3-1	TRBJ2-1	TRBD1	many	TGTGCCAGCAGCCAAGGGGGGACAGGGTACAATGAGCAGTTCTTC	CASSQGGTGYNEQFF
TRBV5-1	TRBJ1-5	.	many	TGCGCCAGCAGCTTATTCGGGAATAGCAATCAGCCCCAGCATTTT	CASSLFGNSNQPQHF
TRBV20-1	TRBJ2-4	TRBD2	many	TGCAGTGCTAGCCCGGGGGGAGCCAAAAACATTCAGTACTTC	CSASPGGAKNIQYF